This TCR beta chain was sequenced for a study of low-dose radiotherapy and immunotherapy resistance in tumors. Study-wide background: A dose of 0.5 Gy per fraction was delivered to Cohort 1 every 2 weeks, for a total of 6.5 Gy. The authors gave intravenous cyclophosphamide 200 mg/m2 every two weeks, one day before radiation and immunotherapy.

Low-dose radiotherapy and low-dose cyclophosphamide, together with aspirin, ipilimumab and nivolumab, were given to donors. Priming of first-strand cDNA relied on TRAV- and TRBV-specific primers (covering alpha and beta chains). TCR amplification used about 20 PCR cycles, a constant-region primer and a V-primer adapter. TCRdb processed the reads anew with MiXCR; each CDR3 protein has one entry. The sample consists of 16,000 or so distinct CDR3 sequences, about 71% of them appearing once. Germline CDR1 SQVTM, CDR2 ANQGSEA. This CDR3 is built from 13 residues. V shed 4 bases and J shed 1 base, with 8 bases lying between them.

The sequence was obtained from a human donor with advanced metastatic prostate, ovarian, gallbladder or colorectal cancer (not recorded which). This table probably holds off-target reads from a library built for another chain. The chain recombines TRBV29-1 with TRBJ1-3; no firm D call. This CDR3 is CSVGGSSGNTIYF. The CDR3 bases are TGCAGCGTTGGGGGTTCTTCTGGAAACACCATATATTTT.